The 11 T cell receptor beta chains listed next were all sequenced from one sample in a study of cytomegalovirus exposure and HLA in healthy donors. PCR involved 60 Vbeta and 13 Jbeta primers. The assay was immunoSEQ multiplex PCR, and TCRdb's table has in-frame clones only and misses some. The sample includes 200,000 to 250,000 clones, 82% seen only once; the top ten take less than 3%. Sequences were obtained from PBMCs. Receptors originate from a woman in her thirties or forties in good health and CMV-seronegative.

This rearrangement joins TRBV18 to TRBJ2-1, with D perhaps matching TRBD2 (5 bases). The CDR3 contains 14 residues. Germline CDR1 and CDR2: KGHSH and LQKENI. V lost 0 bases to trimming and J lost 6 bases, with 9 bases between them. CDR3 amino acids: CASSPPLRVNEQFF. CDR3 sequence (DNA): TGTGCCAGCTCACCACCGTTGAGGGTCAATGAGCAGTTCTTC.

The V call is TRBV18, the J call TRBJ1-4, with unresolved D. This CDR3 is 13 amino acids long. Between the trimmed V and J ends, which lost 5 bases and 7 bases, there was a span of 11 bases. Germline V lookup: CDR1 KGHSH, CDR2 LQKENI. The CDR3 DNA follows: TGTGCCAGCTCATCACACCAGGCTGAAAAACTGTTTTTT. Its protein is CASSSHQAEKLFF.

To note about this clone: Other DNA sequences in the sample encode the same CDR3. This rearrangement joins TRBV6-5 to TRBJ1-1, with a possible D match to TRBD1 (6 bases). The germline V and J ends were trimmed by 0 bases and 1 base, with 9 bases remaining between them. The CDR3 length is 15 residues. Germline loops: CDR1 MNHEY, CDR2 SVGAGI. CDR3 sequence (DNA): TGTGCCAGCAGTTACTCGGGCAGGGGGAACACTGAAGCTTTCTTT. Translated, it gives CASSYSGRGNTEAFF.

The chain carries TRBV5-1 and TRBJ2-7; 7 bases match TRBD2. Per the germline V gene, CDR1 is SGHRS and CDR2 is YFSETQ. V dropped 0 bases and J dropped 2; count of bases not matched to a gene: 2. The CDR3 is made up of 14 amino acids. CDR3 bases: TGCGCCAGCAGCTTGGCTCTAGCGGCCTACGAGCAGTACTTC. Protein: CASSLALAAYEQYF.

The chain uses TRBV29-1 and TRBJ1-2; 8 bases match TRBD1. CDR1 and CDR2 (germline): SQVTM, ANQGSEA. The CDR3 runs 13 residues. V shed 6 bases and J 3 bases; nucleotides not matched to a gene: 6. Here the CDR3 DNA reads TGCAGCGTCGAGAACAGGGGGGACTATGGCTACACCTTC. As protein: CSVENRGDYGYTF.

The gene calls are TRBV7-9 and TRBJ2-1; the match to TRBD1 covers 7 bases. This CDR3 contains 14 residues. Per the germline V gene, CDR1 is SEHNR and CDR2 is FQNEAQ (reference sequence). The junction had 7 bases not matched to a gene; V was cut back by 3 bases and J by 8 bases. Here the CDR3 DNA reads TGTGCCAGCAGCTTCCGACAGGGTAAAGATGAGCAGTTCTTC. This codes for CASSFRQGKDEQFF.

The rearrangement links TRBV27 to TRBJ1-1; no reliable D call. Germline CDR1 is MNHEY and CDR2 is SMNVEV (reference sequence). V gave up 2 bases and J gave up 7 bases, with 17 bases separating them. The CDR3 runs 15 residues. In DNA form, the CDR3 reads TGTGCCAGCAGTTTAGATTACATGGGGAGCCGTGAAGCTTTCTTT. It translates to CASSLDYMGSREAFF.

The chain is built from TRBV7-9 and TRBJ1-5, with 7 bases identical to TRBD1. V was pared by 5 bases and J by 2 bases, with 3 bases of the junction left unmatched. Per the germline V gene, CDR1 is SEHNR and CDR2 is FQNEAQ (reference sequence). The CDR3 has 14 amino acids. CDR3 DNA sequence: TGTGCCAGCAGCGCCGACAGGGGCAATCAGCCCCAGCATTTT. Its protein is CASSADRGNQPQHF. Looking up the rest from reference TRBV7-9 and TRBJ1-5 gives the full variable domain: DTGVSQNPRHKITKRGQNVTFRCDPISEHNRLYWYRQTLGQGPEFLTYFQNEAQLEKSRLLSDRFSAERPKGSFSTLEIQRTEQGDSAMYLCASSADRGNQPQHFGDGTRLSIL.

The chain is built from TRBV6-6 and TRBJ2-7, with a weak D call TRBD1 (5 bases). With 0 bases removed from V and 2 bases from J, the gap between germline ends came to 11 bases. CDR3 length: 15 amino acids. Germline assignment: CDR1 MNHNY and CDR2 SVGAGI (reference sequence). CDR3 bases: TGTGCCAGCAGTTACTCGACGCAGGGCGCCTACGAGCAGTACTTC. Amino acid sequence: CASSYSTQGAYEQYF.

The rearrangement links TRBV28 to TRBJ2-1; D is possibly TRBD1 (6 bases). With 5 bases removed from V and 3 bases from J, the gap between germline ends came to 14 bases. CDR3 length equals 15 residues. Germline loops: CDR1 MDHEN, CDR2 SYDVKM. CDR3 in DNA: TGTGCCAGCAGTCCAATAAGGGGGAACTACAATGAGCAGTTCTTC. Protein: CASSPIRGNYNEQFF.

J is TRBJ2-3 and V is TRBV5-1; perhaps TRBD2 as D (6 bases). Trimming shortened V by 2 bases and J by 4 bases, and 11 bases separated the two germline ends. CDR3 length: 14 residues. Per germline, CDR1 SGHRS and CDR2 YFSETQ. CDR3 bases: TGCGCCAGCAGCTTCCGGGAGATGTCAGATACGCAGTATTTT. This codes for CASSFREMSDTQYF.